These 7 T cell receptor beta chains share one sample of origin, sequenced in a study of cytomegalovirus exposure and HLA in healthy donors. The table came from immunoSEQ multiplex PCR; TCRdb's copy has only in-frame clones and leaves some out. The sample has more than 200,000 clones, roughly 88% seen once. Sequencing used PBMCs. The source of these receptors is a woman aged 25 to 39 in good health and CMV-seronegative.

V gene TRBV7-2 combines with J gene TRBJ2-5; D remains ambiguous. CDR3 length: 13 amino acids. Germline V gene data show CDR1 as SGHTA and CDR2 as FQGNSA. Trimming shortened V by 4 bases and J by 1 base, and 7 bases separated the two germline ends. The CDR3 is CASSSETQETQYF. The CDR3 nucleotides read TGTGCCAGCAGCTCAGAGACCCAAGAGACCCAGTACTTC.

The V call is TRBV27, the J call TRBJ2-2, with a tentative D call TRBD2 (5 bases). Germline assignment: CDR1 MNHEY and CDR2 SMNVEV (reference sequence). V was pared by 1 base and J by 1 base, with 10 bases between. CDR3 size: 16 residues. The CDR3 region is CASSLFGGLNTGELFF. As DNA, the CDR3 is TGTGCCAGCAGTTTATTCGGAGGTTTGAACACCGGGGAGCTGTTTTTT.

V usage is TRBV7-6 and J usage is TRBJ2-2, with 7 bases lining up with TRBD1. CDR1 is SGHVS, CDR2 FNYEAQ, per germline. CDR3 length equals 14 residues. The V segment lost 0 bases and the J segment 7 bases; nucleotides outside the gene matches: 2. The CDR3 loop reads CASSLAQGDGELFF. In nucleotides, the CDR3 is TGTGCCAGCAGCTTAGCGCAGGGGGACGGGGAGCTGTTTTTT.

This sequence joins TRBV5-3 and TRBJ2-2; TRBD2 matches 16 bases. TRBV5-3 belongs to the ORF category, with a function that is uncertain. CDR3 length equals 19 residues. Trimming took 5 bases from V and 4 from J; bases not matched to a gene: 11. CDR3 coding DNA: TGTGCCAGAAGTCTCTTCGGGACTAGCGGGAGGGCCGCCACCGGGGAGCTGTTTTTT. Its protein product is CARSLFGTSGRAATGELFF.

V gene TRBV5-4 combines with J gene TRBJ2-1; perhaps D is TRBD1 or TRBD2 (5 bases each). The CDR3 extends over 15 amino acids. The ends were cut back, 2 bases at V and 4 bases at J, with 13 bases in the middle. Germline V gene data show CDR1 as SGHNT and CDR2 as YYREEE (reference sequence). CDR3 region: CASSLGEMFYNEQFF. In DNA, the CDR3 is TGTGCCAGCAGCTTAGGGGAGATGTTTTACAATGAGCAGTTCTTC.

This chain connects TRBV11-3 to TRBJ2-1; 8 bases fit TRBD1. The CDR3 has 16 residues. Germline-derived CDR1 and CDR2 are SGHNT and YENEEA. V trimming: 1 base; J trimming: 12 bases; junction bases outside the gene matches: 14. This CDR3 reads CASSLGGQVDTIRQFF. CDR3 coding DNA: TGTGCCAGCAGCTTAGGGGGACAGGTCGATACAATTCGGCAGTTCTTC.

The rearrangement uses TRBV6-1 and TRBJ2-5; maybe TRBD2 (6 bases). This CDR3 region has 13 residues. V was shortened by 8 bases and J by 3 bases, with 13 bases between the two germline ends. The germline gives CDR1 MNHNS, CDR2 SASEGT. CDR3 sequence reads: CASVDAGKETQYF. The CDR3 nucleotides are TGTGCCAGCGTAGATGCGGGAAAAGAGACCCAGTACTTC.